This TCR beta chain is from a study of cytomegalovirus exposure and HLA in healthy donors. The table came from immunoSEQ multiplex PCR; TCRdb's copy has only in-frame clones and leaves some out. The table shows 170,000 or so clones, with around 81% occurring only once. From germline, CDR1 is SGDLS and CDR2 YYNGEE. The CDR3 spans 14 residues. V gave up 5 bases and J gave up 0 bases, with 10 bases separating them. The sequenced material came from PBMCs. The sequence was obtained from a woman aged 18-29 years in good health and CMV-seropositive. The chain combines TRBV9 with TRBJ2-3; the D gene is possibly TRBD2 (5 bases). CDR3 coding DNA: TGTGCCAGCAGTGACCCGGGGAGCACAGATACGCAGTATTTT. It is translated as CASSDPGSTDTQYF.